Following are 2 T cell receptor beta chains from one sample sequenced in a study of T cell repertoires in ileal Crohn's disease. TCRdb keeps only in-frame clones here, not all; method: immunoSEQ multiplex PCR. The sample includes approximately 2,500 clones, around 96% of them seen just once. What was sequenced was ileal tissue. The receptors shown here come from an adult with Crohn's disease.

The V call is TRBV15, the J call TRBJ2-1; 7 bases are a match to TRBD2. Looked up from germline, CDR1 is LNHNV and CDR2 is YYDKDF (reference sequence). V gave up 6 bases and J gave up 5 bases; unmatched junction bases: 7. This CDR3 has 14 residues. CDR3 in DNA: TGTGCCACCAGAAAGCGGGACTCAAACAATGAGCAGTTCTTC. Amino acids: CATRKRDSNNEQFF.

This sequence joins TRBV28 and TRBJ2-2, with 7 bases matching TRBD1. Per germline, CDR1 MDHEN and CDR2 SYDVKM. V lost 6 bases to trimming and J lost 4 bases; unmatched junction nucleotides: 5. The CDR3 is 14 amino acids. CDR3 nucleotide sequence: TGTGCCAGCAGGGGCAGGGGGTTCACCGGGGAGCTGTTTTTT. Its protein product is CASRGRGFTGELFF.